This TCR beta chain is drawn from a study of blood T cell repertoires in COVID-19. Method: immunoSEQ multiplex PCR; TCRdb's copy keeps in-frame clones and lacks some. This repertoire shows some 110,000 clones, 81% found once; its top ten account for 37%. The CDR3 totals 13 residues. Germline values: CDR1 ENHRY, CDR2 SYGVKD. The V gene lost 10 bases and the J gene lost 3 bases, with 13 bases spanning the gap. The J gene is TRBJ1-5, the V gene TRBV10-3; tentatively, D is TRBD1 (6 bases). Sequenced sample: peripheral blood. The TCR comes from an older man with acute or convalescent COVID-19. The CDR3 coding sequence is TGTGCCACTTCCCGGGACACCAATCAGCCCCAGCATTTT. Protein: CATSRDTNQPQHF.